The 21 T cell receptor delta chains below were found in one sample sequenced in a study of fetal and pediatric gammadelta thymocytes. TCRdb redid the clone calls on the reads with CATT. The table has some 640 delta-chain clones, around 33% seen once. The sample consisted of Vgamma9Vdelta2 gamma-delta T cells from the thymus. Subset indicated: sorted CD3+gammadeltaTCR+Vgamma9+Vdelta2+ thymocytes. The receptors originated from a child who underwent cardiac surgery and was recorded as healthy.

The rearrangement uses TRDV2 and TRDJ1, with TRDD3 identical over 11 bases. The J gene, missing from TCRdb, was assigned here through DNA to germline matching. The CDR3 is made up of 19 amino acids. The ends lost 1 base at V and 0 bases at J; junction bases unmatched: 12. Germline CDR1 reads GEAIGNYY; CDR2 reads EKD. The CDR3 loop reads CACDTRYTGGYGYTDKLIF. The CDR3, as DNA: TGTGCCTGTGACACTCGGTATACTGGGGGATATGGGTACACCGATAAACTCATCTTT.

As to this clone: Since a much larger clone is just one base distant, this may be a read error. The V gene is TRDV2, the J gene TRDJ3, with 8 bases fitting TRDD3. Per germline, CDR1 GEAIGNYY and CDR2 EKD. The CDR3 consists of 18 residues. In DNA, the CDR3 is TGTGCCCGTGACCGGGTTACTGGGGGGTCCTGGGACACCCGACAGATGTTTTTC. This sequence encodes CARDRVTGGSWDTRQMFF.

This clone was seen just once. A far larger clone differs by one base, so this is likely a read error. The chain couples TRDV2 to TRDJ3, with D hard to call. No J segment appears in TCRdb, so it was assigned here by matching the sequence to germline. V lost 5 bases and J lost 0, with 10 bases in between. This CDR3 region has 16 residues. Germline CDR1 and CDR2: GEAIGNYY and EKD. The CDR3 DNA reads TGTGCCTGTGCCCCTAAGAGCTCCTGGGACACCCGACAGATGTTTTTC. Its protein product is CACAPKSSWDTRQMFF.

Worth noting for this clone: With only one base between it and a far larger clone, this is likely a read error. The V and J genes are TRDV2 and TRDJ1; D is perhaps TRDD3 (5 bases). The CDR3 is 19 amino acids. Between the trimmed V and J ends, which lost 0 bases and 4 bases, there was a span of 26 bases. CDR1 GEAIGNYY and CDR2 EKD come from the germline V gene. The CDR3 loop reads CACDTRILGCRKESDKLIF. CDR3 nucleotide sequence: TGTGCCTGTGACACCAGGATCCTGGGATGCAGGAAGGAGAGCGATAAACTCATCTTT.

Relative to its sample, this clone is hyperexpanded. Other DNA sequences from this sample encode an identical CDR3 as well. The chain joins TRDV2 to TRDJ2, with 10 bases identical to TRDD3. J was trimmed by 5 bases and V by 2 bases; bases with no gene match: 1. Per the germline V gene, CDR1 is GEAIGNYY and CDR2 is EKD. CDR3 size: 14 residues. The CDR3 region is CACDILGDTAQLFF. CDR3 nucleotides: TGTGCCTGTGACATACTGGGGGATACAGCACAACTCTTCTTT.

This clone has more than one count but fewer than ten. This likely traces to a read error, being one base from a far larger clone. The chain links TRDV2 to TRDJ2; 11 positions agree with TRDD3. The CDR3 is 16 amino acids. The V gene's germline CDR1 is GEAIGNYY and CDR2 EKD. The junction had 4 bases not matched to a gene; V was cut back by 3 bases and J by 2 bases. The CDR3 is CACDCLGDTLTAQLFF. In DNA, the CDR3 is TGTGCCTGTGACTGCCTGGGGGATACCTTGACAGCACAACTCTTCTTT.

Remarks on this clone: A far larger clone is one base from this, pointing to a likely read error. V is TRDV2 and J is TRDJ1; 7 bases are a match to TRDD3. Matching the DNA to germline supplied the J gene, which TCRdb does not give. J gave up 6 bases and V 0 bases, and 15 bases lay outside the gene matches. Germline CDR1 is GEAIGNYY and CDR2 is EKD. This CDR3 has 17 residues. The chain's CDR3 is CACDTGETGGYANKLIF. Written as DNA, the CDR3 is TGTGCCTGTGACACCGGGGAGACTGGTGGATACGCGAATAAACTCATCTTT.

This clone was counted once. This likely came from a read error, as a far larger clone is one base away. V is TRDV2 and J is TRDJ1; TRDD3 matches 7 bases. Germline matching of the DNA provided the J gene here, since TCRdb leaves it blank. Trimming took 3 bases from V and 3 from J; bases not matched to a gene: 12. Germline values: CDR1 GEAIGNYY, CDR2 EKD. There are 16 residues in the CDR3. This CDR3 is CACDARGIRTSDKLIF. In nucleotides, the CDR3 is TGTGCCTGTGACGCCAGGGGGATCCGAACGTCCGATAAACTCATCTTT.

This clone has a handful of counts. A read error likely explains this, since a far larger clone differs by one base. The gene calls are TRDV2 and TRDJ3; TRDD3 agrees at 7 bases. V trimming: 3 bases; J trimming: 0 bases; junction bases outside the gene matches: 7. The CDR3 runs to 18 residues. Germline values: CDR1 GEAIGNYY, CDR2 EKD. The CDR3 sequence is CACDPWGYDSWDTRQMFF. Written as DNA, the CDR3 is TGTGCCTGTGACCCCTGGGGATATGACTCCTGGGACACCCGACAGATGTTTTTC.

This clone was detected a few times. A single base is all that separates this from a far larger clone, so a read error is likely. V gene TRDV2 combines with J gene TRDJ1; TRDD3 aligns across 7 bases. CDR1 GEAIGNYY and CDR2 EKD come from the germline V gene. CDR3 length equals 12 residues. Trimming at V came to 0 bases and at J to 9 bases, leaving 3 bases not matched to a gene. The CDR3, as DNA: TGTGCCTGTGACACCCCTACTGGGGAACTCATCTTT. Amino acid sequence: CACDTPTGELIF.

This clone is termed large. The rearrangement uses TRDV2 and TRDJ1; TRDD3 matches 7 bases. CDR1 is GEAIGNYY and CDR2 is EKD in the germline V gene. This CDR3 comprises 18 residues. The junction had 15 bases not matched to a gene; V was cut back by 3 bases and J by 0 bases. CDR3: CACDRTGDHGDYTDKLIF. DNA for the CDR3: TGTGCCTGTGACCGTACTGGGGACCACGGGGACTACACCGATAAACTCATCTTT.

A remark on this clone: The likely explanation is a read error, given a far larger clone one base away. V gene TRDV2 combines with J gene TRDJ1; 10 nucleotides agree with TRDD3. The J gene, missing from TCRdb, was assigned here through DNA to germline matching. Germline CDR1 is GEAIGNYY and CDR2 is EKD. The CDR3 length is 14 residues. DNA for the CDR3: TGTGCCGGTGACACCTGGGGGATAACCGATAAACTCATCTTT. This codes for CAGDTWGITDKLIF.

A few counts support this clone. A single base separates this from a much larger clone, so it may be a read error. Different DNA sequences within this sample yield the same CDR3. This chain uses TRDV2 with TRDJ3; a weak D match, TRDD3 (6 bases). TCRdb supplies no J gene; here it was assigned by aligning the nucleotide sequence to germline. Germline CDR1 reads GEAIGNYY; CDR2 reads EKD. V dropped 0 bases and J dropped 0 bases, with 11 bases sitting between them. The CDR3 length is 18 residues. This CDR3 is CACDTWGSSSWDTRQMFF. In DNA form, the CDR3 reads TGTGCCTGTGACACCTGGGGGTCTAGCTCCTGGGACACCCGACAGATGTTTTTC.

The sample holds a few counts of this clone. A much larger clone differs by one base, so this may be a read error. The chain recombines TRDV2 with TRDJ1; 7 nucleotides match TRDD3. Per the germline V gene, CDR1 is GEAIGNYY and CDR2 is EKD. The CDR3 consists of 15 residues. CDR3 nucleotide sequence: TGTGCCTGTGACACTCTTACTGGGGACACCGATAAACGCATCTTT. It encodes CACDTLTGDTDKRIF.

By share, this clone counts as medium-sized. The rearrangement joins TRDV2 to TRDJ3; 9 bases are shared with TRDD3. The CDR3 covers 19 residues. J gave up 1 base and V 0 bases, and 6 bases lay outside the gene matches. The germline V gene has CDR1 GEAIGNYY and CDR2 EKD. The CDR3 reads CACDTVGGGYSWDTRQMFF. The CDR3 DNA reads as TGTGCCTGTGACACCGTCGGTGGGGGATATTCCTGGGACACCCGACAGATGTTTTTC.

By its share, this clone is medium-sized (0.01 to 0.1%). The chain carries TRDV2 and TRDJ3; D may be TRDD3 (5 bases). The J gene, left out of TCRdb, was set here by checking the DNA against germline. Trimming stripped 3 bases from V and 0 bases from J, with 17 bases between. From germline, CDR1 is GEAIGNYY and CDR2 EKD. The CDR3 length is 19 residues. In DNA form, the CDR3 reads TGTGCCTGTGACGGTGGGGTCCAAGGAAGCTCCTGGGACACCCGACAGATGTTTTTC. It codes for CACDGGVQGSSWDTRQMFF.

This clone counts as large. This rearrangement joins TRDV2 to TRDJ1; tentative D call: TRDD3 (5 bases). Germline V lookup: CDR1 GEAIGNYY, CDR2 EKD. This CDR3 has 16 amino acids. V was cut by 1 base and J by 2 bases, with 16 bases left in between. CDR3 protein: CACDTRLGTTTDKLIF. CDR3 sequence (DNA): TGTGCCTGTGACACTCGGCTGGGTACGACAACCGATAAACTCATCTTT.

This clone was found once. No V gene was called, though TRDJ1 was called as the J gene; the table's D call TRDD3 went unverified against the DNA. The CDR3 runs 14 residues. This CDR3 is CACDTWWISDKLIF. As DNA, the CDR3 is TGTGCCTGCGACACCTGGTGGATATCCGATAAACTCATCTTT.

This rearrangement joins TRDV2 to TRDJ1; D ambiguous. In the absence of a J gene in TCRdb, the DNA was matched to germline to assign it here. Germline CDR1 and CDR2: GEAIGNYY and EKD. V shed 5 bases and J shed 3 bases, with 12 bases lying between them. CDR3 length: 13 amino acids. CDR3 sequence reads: CACAPRRPDKLIF. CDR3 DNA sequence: TGTGCCTGTGCCCCGCGGCGTCCCGATAAACTCATCTTT.

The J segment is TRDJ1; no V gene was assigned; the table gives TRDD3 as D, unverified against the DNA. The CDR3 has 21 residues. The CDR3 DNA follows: TGTGCCTGTGACACCGGGTTTGGGGGACCGCCGCTACAGTACGGCACCGATAAACTCATCTTT. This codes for CACDTGFGGPPLQYGTDKLIF.

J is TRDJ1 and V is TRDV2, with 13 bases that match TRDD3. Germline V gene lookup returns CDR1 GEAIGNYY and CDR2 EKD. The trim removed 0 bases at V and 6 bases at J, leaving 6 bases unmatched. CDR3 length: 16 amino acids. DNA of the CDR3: TGTGCCTGTGACACCGCCACTGGGGGATACGCGAATAAACTCATCTTT. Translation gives CACDTATGGYANKLIF.